Presented here are 26 T cell receptor beta chains from one specimen sequenced in a study of beta chain features in type 1 diabetes. Study-level results: Among all four CD4+ subsets, Type 1 diabetes patients had TCRB CDR3s that were moderately but significantly shorter.

Reverse transcribing all isolated RNA meant expressed TCRB transcripts were sequenced. Only in-frame clones appear in the TCRdb table, and some are missing; sequencing was by immunoSEQ multiplex PCR. The sample has roughly 730,000 clones, under 15% seen once. These receptors are not linked to any known antigen. The sequencing sample was made of naive CD4+ T cells from blood. These TCRs come from a man aged 18-30 years with type 1 diabetes.

This clone was picked up a small number of times. V gene TRBV29-1 combines with J gene TRBJ1-2; 7 bases map to TRBD1. There are 12 residues in the CDR3. V lost 6 bases, J lost 4 bases, and 5 bases stayed unmatched. Germline values: CDR1 SQVTM, CDR2 ANQGSEA. CDR3 nucleotide sequence: TGCAGCGTACGCGGGACAGTCTATGGCTACACCTTC. Translated, it gives CSVRGTVYGYTF.

This clone was detected only a few times. The V and J genes are TRBV7-9 and TRBJ2-5, with TRBD1 as a possible D gene (6 bases). CDR1 is SEHNR, CDR2 FQNEAQ, per germline (reference sequence). Trimming removed 4 bases from V and 4 bases from J, with 16 bases in between. The CDR3 is 15 amino acids. The CDR3 is CASSSPFGGGETQYF. The CDR3 coding sequence is TGTGCCAGCAGCTCACCGTTTGGGGGCGGAGAGACCCAGTACTTC.

CDR3 residues: CAWSVRRVRSYEQYF. In DNA, the CDR3 is TGTGCCTGGAGTGTACGCAGGGTTCGTTCCTACGAGCAGTACTTC. The chain employs TRBV30 and TRBJ2-7, with D tentatively TRBD1 (5 bases). Trimming took off 0 bases at V and 1 base at J, with 13 bases between the two ends. The CDR3 length is 15 residues. CDR1 GTSNPN and CDR2 SVGIG come from the germline V gene (reference sequence).

V gene TRBV5-5 combines with J gene TRBJ1-5; D is ambiguous. CDR1 SGHKS and CDR2 YYEKEE come from the germline V gene (reference sequence). This CDR3 is 16 amino acids long. Between the trimmed V and J ends, which lost 0 bases and 2 bases, there was a span of 12 bases. The CDR3 bases are TGTGCCAGCAGCTTGGAGGCCAGGATGGGCAATCAGCCCCAGCATTTT. The encoded protein is CASSLEARMGNQPQHF.

The rearrangement uses TRBV4-1 and TRBJ2-3; the match to TRBD2 covers 7 bases. The germline CDR1 and CDR2 sequences are MGHRA and YSYEKL. The length of the CDR3 is 15 residues. Trimming took 0 bases from V and 6 from J; bases not matched to a gene: 6. In DNA form, the CDR3 reads TGCGCCAGCAGCCAAGAAGCGGGGCCTCCGGATACGCAGTATTTT. Amino acid sequence: CASSQEAGPPDTQYF.

This clone was counted a few times. The chain has TRBV25-1 and TRBJ2-3, with 12 bases aligning to TRBD2. Per the germline V gene, CDR1 is MGHDK and CDR2 is SYGVNS. V was clipped by 5 bases and J by 2 bases; unmatched bases: 5. This CDR3 is built from 16 residues. The CDR3 DNA follows: TGTGCCAGCAGTAAAGGGACTAGCGGGTTCACAGATACGCAGTATTTT. This translates into CASSKGTSGFTDTQYF.

The chain joins TRBV2 to TRBJ1-3, with D tentatively TRBD1 (5 bases). The germline gives CDR1 SNHLY, CDR2 FYNNEI. The CDR3 has 14 residues. Trimming took 8 bases from V and 0 from J, leaving 11 bases between them. The CDR3 nucleotides are TGTGCCAGCCTCCCCGGGGGCTCTGGAAACACCATATATTTT. Translation gives CASLPGGSGNTIYF.

The chain has TRBV10-1 and TRBJ2-7; D possibly uses TRBD1 or TRBD2 (5 bases each). CDR1 and CDR2 (germline): WNHNN, SYGVQD (reference sequence). This CDR3 is 14 amino acids long. Trimming left V 9 bases short and J 7 bases short, with 22 bases between. The CDR3 sequence is CASSSPRVPGEQYF. The CDR3 DNA reads as TGCGCCAGTTCCTCTCCGAGGGTCCCAGGGGAGCAGTACTTC.

The chain recombines TRBV30 with TRBJ2-5, with 12 positions matching TRBD1. The J call may be mistaken, given a closer DNA end match to TRBJ2-7. The CDR3 runs to 13 residues. Germline CDR1 is GTSNPN and CDR2 is SVGIG (reference sequence). CDR3 region: CACPGTGGGEQYF. The CDR3 DNA follows: TGTGCCTGCCCCGGGACAGGGGGCGGCGAGCAGTACTTC.

This clone was picked up a small number of times. This chain connects TRBV4-1 to TRBJ1-1, with D possibly TRBD1 on 5 matching bases. Germline V gives CDR1 MGHRA, CDR2 YSYEKL. The CDR3 is 15 amino acids. V gave up 4 bases and J gave up 3 bases, with 15 bases separating them. CDR3 in DNA: TGCGCCAGCAGCCGCCTCGAAGGGGTTGACACTGAAGCTTTCTTT. Encoded protein: CASSRLEGVDTEAFF.

The rearrangement joins TRBV9 to TRBJ1-2, with 8 bases aligning to TRBD1. This CDR3 has 15 amino acids. Trimming at V came to 4 bases and at J to 7 bases, leaving 12 bases not matched to a gene. Germline CDR1 is SGDLS and CDR2 is YYNGEE. The CDR3 DNA reads TGTGCCAGCAGCCCAACGTCGGACAGGGCTAGTGGCTACACCTTC. Its translation is CASSPTSDRASGYTF.

CDR3 protein: CASSGPERGTDTQYF. As DNA, the CDR3 is TGTGCCAGCAGTGGGCCGGAGCGGGGCACAGATACGCAGTATTTT. V is TRBV6-1 and J is TRBJ2-3; a possible D gene is TRBD2 (6 bases). Germline values: CDR1 MNHNS, CDR2 SASEGT. This CDR3 comprises 15 residues. Trimming pared 4 bases from V and 1 base from J, leaving 12 bases between.

This clone has more than one count but fewer than ten. The chain couples TRBV7-8 to TRBJ2-7; D perhaps matches TRBD2 (5 bases). CDR3 length equals 14 residues. V was clipped by 5 bases and J by 1 base, with 12 bases between them. Germline V gene data show CDR1 as SGHVS and CDR2 as FQNEAQ. The CDR3 DNA sequence: TGTGCCAGCAGCCTTACCGGGGATTCCTACGAGCAGTACTTC. It codes for CASSLTGDSYEQYF. The full variable domain, rest sourced from reference TRBV7-8 and TRBJ2-7, is GAGVSQSPRYKVAKRGQDVALRCDPISGHVSLFWYQQALGQGPEFLTYFQNEAQLDKSGLPSDRFFAERPEGSVSTLKIQRTQQEDSAVYLCASSLTGDSYEQYFGPGTRLTVT.

Only a few counts were recorded for this clone. The chain joins TRBV2 to TRBJ2-3; 7 bases map to TRBD2. The CDR3 consists of 18 residues. Germline-derived CDR1 and CDR2 are SNHLY and FYNNEI. The trim removed 3 bases at V and 6 bases at J, leaving 18 bases unmatched. DNA of the CDR3: TGTGCCAGCAGTGAGTTCCGGCTAGCGGCTGGGGTCACGGATACGCAGTATTTT. This encodes CASSEFRLAAGVTDTQYF.

This clone turned up a few times. The chain couples TRBV7-6 to TRBJ2-6, with no clear D. This CDR3 has 17 amino acids. Germline lookup yields CDR1 SGHVS and CDR2 FNYEAQ. The V gene lost 5 bases and the J gene lost 0 bases, with 14 bases spanning the gap. The CDR3 nucleotides are TGTGCCAGCAGCCCAAAGATAAGCGACTCTGGGGCCAACGTCCTGACTTTC. Translation: CASSPKISDSGANVLTF.

In this sample, this clone turned up a few times. V gene TRBV12-5 combines with J gene TRBJ1-3; no firm D call. CDR1 and CDR2 (germline): LGHNT, FRNRAP. Trimming stripped 0 bases from V and 3 bases from J, with 12 bases between. The CDR3 is made up of 16 amino acids. CDR3 protein: CASGLVPAKFGNTIYF. CDR3 DNA sequence: TGTGCTAGTGGTTTGGTACCGGCAAAATTTGGAAACACCATATATTTT.

A remark on this clone: Other DNA sequences of this sample code for an identical CDR3. V is TRBV5-1 and J is TRBJ2-2; weak D call: TRBD2 (5 bases). The CDR3 runs to 13 residues. Trimming shortened V by 1 base and J by 6 bases, and 7 bases separated the two germline ends. CDR1 SGHRS and CDR2 YFSETQ come from the germline V gene. CDR3 sequence: CASSLLEAGELFF. For the CDR3, the DNA is TGCGCCAGCAGCTTGTTGGAGGCCGGGGAGCTGTTTTTT.

The rearrangement uses TRBV6-6 and TRBJ1-5; perhaps TRBD1 as D (5 bases). The length of the CDR3 is 16 residues. Trimming cost V 5 bases and J 0 bases, with 14 bases left between them. Germline-derived CDR1 and CDR2 are MNHNY and SVGAGI (reference sequence). CDR3 protein: CASSPGTHYSNQPQHF. The CDR3 DNA sequence: TGTGCCAGCAGTCCCGGGACGCATTATAGCAATCAGCCCCAGCATTTT.

The table lists this clone with a few counts. The CDR3 loop is CASSQGLAGGYEKLFF. CDR3 DNA: TGCGCCAGCAGCCAAGGTCTGGCAGGGGGCTATGAAAAACTGTTTTTT. The gene calls are TRBV4-1 and TRBJ1-4; the match to TRBD1 covers 8 bases. The CDR3 runs 16 residues. Germline CDR1 reads MGHRA; CDR2 reads YSYEKL. After removal of 1 base from V and 6 bases from J, the junction contained 7 bases not matched to a gene.

The gene calls are TRBV29-1 and TRBJ2-7; TRBD2 is a possible D gene (5 bases). Germline V gene sequence: CDR1 SQVTM, CDR2 ANQGSEA. The CDR3 covers 15 residues. V lost 6 bases and J lost 2, with 20 bases in between. CDR3 amino acids: CSVVLRSGIAYEQYF. CDR3 DNA sequence: TGCAGCGTCGTATTGAGGTCGGGGATTGCCTACGAGCAGTACTTC.

This clone was seen a handful of times. This chain joins TRBV2 and TRBJ2-3, with no clear D. The V and J ends lost 4 bases and 2 bases respectively, with 10 bases between them. Germline V gene lookup returns CDR1 SNHLY and CDR2 FYNNEI. CDR3 length: 14 amino acids. CDR3 in amino acids: CASSVLYLTDTQYF. CDR3 in DNA: TGTGCCAGCAGTGTTCTTTACCTCACAGATACGCAGTATTTT.

V gene TRBV4-1 combines with J gene TRBJ2-7; tentatively, D is TRBD2 (5 bases). Per germline, CDR1 MGHRA and CDR2 YSYEKL. With 5 bases removed from V and 4 bases from J, the gap between germline ends came to 15 bases. The CDR3 has 14 residues. CDR3 sequence (DNA): TGCGCCAGCAGCTCCCGGGAAACGATATACGAGCAGTACTTC. Translated, it gives CASSSRETIYEQYF.

A word on this clone: In the same sample, other DNA sequences code for this CDR3. The chain uses TRBV7-9 and TRBJ1-5, with unresolved D. The CDR3 consists of 12 residues. Trimming removed 2 bases from V and 6 bases from J, with 5 bases in between. Germline V gene sequence: CDR1 SEHNR, CDR2 FQNEAQ (reference sequence). CDR3 region: CASSLRGQPQHF. The DNA for the CDR3 is TGTGCCAGCAGCTTACGGGGTCAGCCCCAGCATTTT. Together with reference TRBV7-9 and TRBJ1-5, the CDR3 gives the full variable domain: DTGVSQNPRHKITKRGQNVTFRCDPISEHNRLYWYRQTLGQGPEFLTYFQNEAQLEKSRLLSDRFSAERPKGSFSTLEIQRTEQGDSAMYLCASSLRGQPQHFGDGTRLSIL.

CDR3 nucleotide sequence: TGTGCCTGGTCAGCCCTAAACACTGAAGCTTTCTTT. It encodes CAWSALNTEAFF. The chain has TRBV30 and TRBJ1-1; no firm D call. Trimming took off 5 bases at V and 2 bases at J, with 9 bases between the two ends. Germline CDR1 reads GTSNPN; CDR2 reads SVGIG (reference sequence). This CDR3 is built from 12 residues.

This clone came up a few times. The rearrangement links TRBV14 to TRBJ1-2; no definite D call. This CDR3 has 14 residues. CDR1 and CDR2 from the germline V gene are SGHDN and FVKESK. V gave up 1 base and J gave up 7 bases, with 13 bases separating them. CDR3 DNA sequence: TGTGCCAGCAGCCAAGTCGCCGGAGTCAGTGGCTACACCTTC. Translated, it gives CASSQVAGVSGYTF. Complete variable domain (other parts from reference TRBV14 and TRBJ1-2): EAGVTQFPSHSVIEKGQTVTLRCDPISGHDNLYWYRRVMGKEIKFLLHFVKESKQDESGMPNNRFLAERTGGTYSTLKVQPAELEDSGVYFCASSQVAGVSGYTFGSGTRLTVV.

The chain is built from TRBV4-1 and TRBJ2-7, with unresolved D. The CDR3 spans 14 residues. Trimming stripped 4 bases from V and 4 bases from J, with 14 bases between. From germline, CDR1 is MGHRA and CDR2 YSYEKL. CDR3 bases: TGCGCCAGCAGCCCCGACCGGACCGTGTACGAGCAGTACTTC. Its translation: CASSPDRTVYEQYF.